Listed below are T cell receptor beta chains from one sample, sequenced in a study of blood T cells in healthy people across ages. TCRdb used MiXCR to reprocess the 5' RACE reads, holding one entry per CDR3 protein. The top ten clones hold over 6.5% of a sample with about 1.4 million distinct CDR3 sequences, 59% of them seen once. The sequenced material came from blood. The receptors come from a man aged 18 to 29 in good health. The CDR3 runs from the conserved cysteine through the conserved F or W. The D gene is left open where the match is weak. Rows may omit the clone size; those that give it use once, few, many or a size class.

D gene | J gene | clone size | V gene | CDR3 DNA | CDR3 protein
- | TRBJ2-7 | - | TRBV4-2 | TGTGCCAGCAGGCTACAGGGGCGGCATGAGGGGGGAGAGCAGTACTTC | CASRLQGRHEGGEQYF
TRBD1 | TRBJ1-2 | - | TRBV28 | TGTGCCAGCAGCTATGTGGACAGGGCTCTAGATGGCTACACCTTC | CASSYVDRALDGYTF
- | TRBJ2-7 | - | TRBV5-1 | TGCGCCAGCAGCCCTGTCCATGACAACTACGAGCAGTACTTC | CASSPVHDNYEQYF
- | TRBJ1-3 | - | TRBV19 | TGTGCCAGTAGTCTCGCAGTCTCTGGAAACACCATATATTTT | CASSLAVSGNTIYF
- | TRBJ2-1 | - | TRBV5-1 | TGTGCCAGCAGCCCGCCGGGACGCCCTAGGTACAATGAGCAGTTCTTC | CASSPPGRPRYNEQFF
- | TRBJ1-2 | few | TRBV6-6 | TGTGCCAGCAGTTATCTCGCAGGGAACTATGGCTACACCTTC | CASSYLAGNYGYTF
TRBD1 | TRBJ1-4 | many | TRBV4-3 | TGCGCCAGCAGCCAAGAGATCCACAGGGGCGGTAATGAAAAACTGTTTTTT | CASSQEIHRGGNEKLFF
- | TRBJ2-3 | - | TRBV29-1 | TGCAGCGGGGCTGGCAGTCTGGACACAGATACGCAGTATTTT | CSGAGSLDTDTQYF
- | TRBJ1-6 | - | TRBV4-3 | TGCGCCAGCAGCCAAGATCGGGGACCACGACAGAGTTCACCCCTCCACTTT | CASSQDRGPRQSSPLHF
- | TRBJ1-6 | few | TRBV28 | TGTGCCTCCAGGGTCGGGGACTCACCCCTCCACTTT | CASRVGDSPLHF
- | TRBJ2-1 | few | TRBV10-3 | TGTGCCATCAGTGCCGAGGGGGTTGAGCAGTTCTTC | CAISAEGVEQFF
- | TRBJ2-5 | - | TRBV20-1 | TGCAGTGCTAGTGTCGTGGGCCGCGGCGAGACCCAGTACTTC | CSASVVGRGETQYF
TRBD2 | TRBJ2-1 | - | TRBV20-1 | TGCAGTGCTCCTAAACAGGCCGGGACTAGCGGATACAATGAGCAGTTCTTC | CSAPKQAGTSGYNEQFF